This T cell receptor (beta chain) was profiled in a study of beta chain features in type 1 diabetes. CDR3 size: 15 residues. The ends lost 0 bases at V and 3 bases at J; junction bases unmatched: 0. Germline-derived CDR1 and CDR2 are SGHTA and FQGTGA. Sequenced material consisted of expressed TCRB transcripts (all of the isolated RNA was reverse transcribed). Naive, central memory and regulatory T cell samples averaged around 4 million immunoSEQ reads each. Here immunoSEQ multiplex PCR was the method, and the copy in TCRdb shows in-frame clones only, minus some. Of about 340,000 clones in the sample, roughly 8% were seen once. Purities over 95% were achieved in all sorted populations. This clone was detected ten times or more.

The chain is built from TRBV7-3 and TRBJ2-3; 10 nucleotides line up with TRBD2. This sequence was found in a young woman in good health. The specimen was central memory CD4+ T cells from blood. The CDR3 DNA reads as TGTGCCAGCAGCTTAACTAGCGGGAGGACAGATACGCAGTATTTT. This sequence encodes CASSLTSGRTDTQYF.